Sequencing of this T cell receptor (beta chain) was carried out in a study of blood T cell repertoires in COVID-19. This clone was observed once. CDR3 length: 15 amino acids. CDR1 MNHEY and CDR2 SVGAGI come from the germline V gene. The ends lost 5 bases at V and 6 bases at J; junction bases unmatched: 4. Profiled with immunoSEQ multiplex PCR; TCRdb holds only in-frame clones, not every one. The sample shows just under 350,000 clones, roughly 89% of them seen only once. Specimen: peripheral blood. This TCR came from a woman between 18 and 30 years old who had recovered from COVID-19. V is TRBV6-5 and J is TRBJ2-3; 14 bases are shared with TRBD2. CDR3 residues: CASSRTSGRTDTQYF. CDR3 in DNA: TGTGCCAGCAGTAGGACTAGCGGGAGGACTGATACGCAGTATTTT.